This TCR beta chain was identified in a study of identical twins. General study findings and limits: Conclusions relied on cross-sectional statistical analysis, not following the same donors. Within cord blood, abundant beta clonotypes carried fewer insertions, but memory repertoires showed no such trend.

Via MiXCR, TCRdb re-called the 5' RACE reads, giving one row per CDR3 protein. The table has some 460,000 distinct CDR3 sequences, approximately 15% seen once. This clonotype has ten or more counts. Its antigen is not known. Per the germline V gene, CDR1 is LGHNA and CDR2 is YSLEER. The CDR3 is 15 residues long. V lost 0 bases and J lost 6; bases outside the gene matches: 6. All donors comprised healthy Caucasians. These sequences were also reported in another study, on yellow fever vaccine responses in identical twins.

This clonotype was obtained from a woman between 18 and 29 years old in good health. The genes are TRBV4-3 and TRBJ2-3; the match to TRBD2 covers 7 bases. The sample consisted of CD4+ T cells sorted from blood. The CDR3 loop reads CASSQEGDGGDTQYF. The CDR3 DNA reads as TGCGCCAGCAGCCAAGAGGGAGACGGGGGGGATACGCAGTATTTT.